Ten or more counts support the clone carrying this TCR beta chain. TCR beta CDR3 region amplification was performed from RNA transcripts. A first-round RT-PCR of the TCR CDR3 used the HTBI primer set. MiXCR, run by TCRdb on the multiplex PCR reads, gives a single entry per CDR3 protein. Counted here are more than 300,000 distinct CDR3 sequences, about 18% occurring once; the ten biggest clones make up almost 35%. This sample stems from a study of T cells in Graves' hyperthyroidism and ophthalmopathy. Trimming took 4 bases from V and 8 from J, leaving 11 bases between them. Germline-derived CDR1 and CDR2 are LNHDA and SQIVND (reference sequence). This CDR3 spans 12 amino acids.

The source is a woman under 40 with Graves' hyperthyroidism that later progressed to Graves' ophthalmopathy. The rearrangement joins TRBV19 to TRBJ1-2; D unclear. Sequencing input: blood. The CDR3 coding sequence is TGTGCCAGTAGTAGGTGGATGAGCGGCTACACCTTC. This translates into CASSRWMSGYTF.